The 20 T cell receptor beta chains below come from one sample, sequenced in a study of beta chain features in type 1 diabetes (dated by TCRdb to 2016 to 2019). Summary of the overall study and its limitations: A moderate but significant shortening of TCRB CDR3 length was observed in type 1 diabetes patients in all four CD4+ subsets.

Antigens for these TCRs are unknown. The library was obtained by the immunoSEQ multiplex PCR assay. The High Capacity cDNA Reverse Transcription Kit was used to reverse transcribe all of the isolated RNA, meaning that expressed TCRB transcripts were what got sequenced. What TCRdb holds here is the immuneACCESS table cut down to in-frame rearrangements. Part of the clones is not present; checked against another copy, under half of the missing clones reflect an unresolved V gene, and the others are unexplained. Recorded for this sample are about 740,000 clones; about an eighth of them occurred a single time. The ten largest account for 0.022% of the sample. Material for sequencing was naive CD4+ T cells from blood. This specimen's cell subset or site label, interpreted: true naive CD4+ T cells. These receptors were obtained from a man aged 18 to 29 with type 1 diabetes.

This clone has more than one count but fewer than ten. The rearrangement joins TRBV5-1 to TRBJ1-3; D might be TRBD1 (5 bases). Germline V gene lookup returns CDR1 SGHRS and CDR2 YFSETQ. The CDR3 runs to 15 residues. V was shortened by 4 bases and J by 0 bases, with 11 bases between the two germline ends. For the CDR3, the DNA is TGCGCCAGCAGCGAGGGACGGAACTCTGGAAACACCATATATTTT. Its protein is CASSEGRNSGNTIYF.

This clone appeared a few times. The chain couples TRBV30 to TRBJ2-7, with D uncertain. The V gene lost 4 bases and the J gene lost 7 bases, with 20 bases spanning the gap. This CDR3 region has 14 residues. CDR1 is GTSNPN and CDR2 is SVGIG in the germline V gene (reference sequence). Here the CDR3 DNA reads TGTGCCTGGACCTCTCACGCGCGTCTTTTTGAGCAGTACTTC. This sequence encodes CAWTSHARLFEQYF. The full variable domain, with the rest looked up from reference TRBV30 and TRBJ2-7, is SQTIHQWPATLVQPVGSPLSLECTVEGTSNPNLYWYRQAAGRGLQLLFYSVGIGQISSEVPQNLSASRPQDRQFILSSKKLLLSDSGFYLCAWTSHARLFEQYFGPGTRLTVT.

This clone was seen only a few times. This chain connects TRBV2 to TRBJ2-7, with no clear D. Trimming took 11 bases from V and 4 from J, leaving 18 bases between them. The CDR3 sequence is 13 residues long. The germline V gene has CDR1 SNHLY and CDR2 FYNNEI. The CDR3 reads CAVSKGEFYEQYF. The DNA for the CDR3 is TGTGCCGTATCAAAGGGCGAGTTTTACGAGCAGTACTTC.

This clone was counted between two and nine times. The chain has TRBV6-5 and TRBJ2-1; perhaps TRBD2 as D (5 bases). Germline CDR1 and CDR2: MNHEY and SVGAGI. The CDR3 covers 15 residues. With 4 bases removed from V and 5 bases from J, the gap between germline ends came to 15 bases. The CDR3 loop is CASSSSREGNNEQFF. The CDR3 DNA reads TGTGCCAGCAGTTCCAGCCGGGAAGGAAACAATGAGCAGTTCTTC.

This chain uses TRBV4-1 with TRBJ2-1; 7 bases line up with TRBD2. The length of the CDR3 is 13 residues. Germline lookup yields CDR1 MGHRA and CDR2 YSYEKL. V was pared by 1 base and J by 13 bases, with 7 bases of the junction left unmatched. CDR3 DNA: TGCGCCAGCAGCCAAGTCGGGGAGGGATACCAGTTCTTC. It is translated as CASSQVGEGYQFF.

The chain couples TRBV5-1 to TRBJ2-2, with D maybe TRBD1 (5 bases). Trimming shortened V by 4 bases and J by 4 bases, and 17 bases separated the two germline ends. Germline lookup yields CDR1 SGHRS and CDR2 YFSETQ. This CDR3 region has 16 residues. The CDR3 loop reads CASSHGAGQVTGELFF. CDR3 DNA: TGCGCCAGCAGCCACGGAGCAGGGCAGGTCACCGGGGAGCTGTTTTTT.

This sequence joins TRBV7-9 and TRBJ1-1; possible D gene TRBD1, 6 bases. With 1 base removed from V and 0 bases from J, the gap between germline ends came to 15 bases. The CDR3 spans 17 residues. Germline-derived CDR1 and CDR2 are SEHNR and FQNEAQ (reference sequence). In DNA, the CDR3 is TGTGCCAGCAGCTTAGGAATCCCGGGGGCTTTGAACACTGAAGCTTTCTTT. Amino acid sequence: CASSLGIPGALNTEAFF.

V is TRBV28 and J is TRBJ2-2, with 7 positions matching TRBD1. Trimming took 3 bases from V and 5 from J; bases not matched to a gene: 3. This CDR3 is 14 amino acids long. Per the germline V gene, CDR1 is MDHEN and CDR2 is SYDVKM. The CDR3: CASSFAGGTGELFF. CDR3 DNA: TGTGCCAGCAGTTTCGCAGGGGGAACCGGGGAGCTGTTTTTT.

This clone turned up a few times. The chain links TRBV27 to TRBJ2-7; 9 bases are shared with TRBD2. The CDR3 consists of 15 residues. Trimming took 5 bases from V and 2 from J; bases not matched to a gene: 7. From germline, CDR1 is MNHEY and CDR2 SMNVEV (reference sequence). CDR3 in amino acids: CASSPPGGRAYEQYF. Written as DNA, the CDR3 is TGTGCCAGCAGTCCTCCTGGCGGGAGGGCCTACGAGCAGTACTTC.

The genes are TRBV13 and TRBJ1-1; D is unclear. The germline CDR1 and CDR2 sequences are PRHDT and FYEKMQ (reference sequence). Deletions cut 6 bases from V and 1 base from J, with 18 bases between. This CDR3 region has 16 residues. For the CDR3, the DNA is TGTGCCAGCAGTCCATTTGGTACGGCCTCGAACACTGAAGCTTTCTTT. It codes for CASSPFGTASNTEAFF.

The sample holds a few counts of this clone. The chain is built from TRBV10-3 and TRBJ2-1, with 12 bases fitting TRBD1. Germline CDR1 is ENHRY and CDR2 is SYGVKD. The V gene end was trimmed by 4 bases and the J gene end by 6 bases; junction bases not matched to a gene: 4. CDR3 length equals 15 residues. The CDR3 spells CAISGGTGGSNEQFF. CDR3 sequence (DNA): TGTGCCATCAGTGGGGGGACAGGGGGCTCCAATGAGCAGTTCTTC.

This sequence joins TRBV30 and TRBJ1-1; 8 bases line up with TRBD1. V lost 3 bases and J lost 1; bases outside the gene matches: 7. This CDR3 comprises 15 residues. Germline V gene data show CDR1 as GTSNPN and CDR2 as SVGIG (reference sequence). CDR3 residues: CAWSHLGQANTEAFF. Here the CDR3 DNA reads TGTGCCTGGAGCCATCTGGGACAGGCGAACACTGAAGCTTTCTTT.

The chain recombines TRBV5-1 with TRBJ1-2; tentatively, D is TRBD1 (6 bases). Trimming took off 2 bases at V and 8 bases at J, with 22 bases between the two ends. The CDR3 is made up of 16 amino acids. CDR1 is SGHRS, CDR2 YFSETQ, per germline. This CDR3 reads CASSFSRGQPWEGYTF. In DNA form, the CDR3 reads TGCGCCAGCAGCTTCTCCCGAGGACAGCCGTGGGAAGGCTACACCTTC.

The J gene is TRBJ2-7, the V gene TRBV6-5, with TRBD1 identical over 7 bases. V lost 6 bases to trimming and J lost 3 bases; unmatched junction nucleotides: 8. The CDR3 sequence is 14 residues long. Looked up from germline, CDR1 is MNHEY and CDR2 is SVGAGI. The CDR3 reads CASSHSGQDYEQYF. DNA for the CDR3: TGTGCCAGCAGCCATTCAGGACAGGACTACGAGCAGTACTTC.

The chain employs TRBV27 and TRBJ1-1; 8 bases agree with TRBD1. This CDR3 is 15 amino acids long. Germline V gene sequence: CDR1 MNHEY, CDR2 SMNVEV (reference sequence). The junction had 11 bases not matched to a gene; V was cut back by 7 bases and J by 4 bases. Written as DNA, the CDR3 is TGTGCCAGCAAGGAAAAGGACAGGGCGGTCACTGAAGCTTTCTTT. This gives the protein CASKEKDRAVTEAFF.

This clone turned up a few times. Distinct nucleotide sequences in the sample also encode this CDR3. This rearrangement joins TRBV30 to TRBJ2-5, with D possibly TRBD2 on 7 matching bases. The CDR3 loop spans 13 amino acids. Trimming stripped 0 bases from V and 5 bases from J, with 10 bases between. From germline, CDR1 is GTSNPN and CDR2 SVGIG (reference sequence). The CDR3 is CAWSVQGGETQYF. For the CDR3, the DNA is TGTGCCTGGAGTGTACAGGGAGGGGAGACCCAGTACTTC.

A note on this clone: Other DNA sequences of this sample code for an identical CDR3. The chain couples TRBV6-5 to TRBJ1-1, with no clear D. The germline CDR1 and CDR2 sequences are MNHEY and SVGAGI. The CDR3 is 11 amino acids. The V gene lost 5 bases and the J gene lost 1 base, with 2 bases spanning the gap. The CDR3 is CASSKNTEAFF. Here the CDR3 DNA reads TGTGCCAGCAGTAAGAACACTGAAGCTTTCTTT.

There are a few counts of this clone. The chain carries TRBV28 and TRBJ2-1, with TRBD2 matching 7 bases. Germline loops: CDR1 MDHEN, CDR2 SYDVKM. The CDR3 length is 13 residues. The junction had 9 bases not matched to a gene; V was cut back by 6 bases and J by 10 bases. Here the CDR3 DNA reads TGTGCCAGCAGGTCAGCGGGGAAGAGGGAGCAGTTCTTC. The encoded protein is CASRSAGKREQFF.

In its sample, this clone was seen a few times. The gene calls are TRBV30 and TRBJ2-7, with D tentatively TRBD1 (6 bases). Germline values: CDR1 GTSNPN, CDR2 SVGIG (reference sequence). The CDR3 consists of 12 residues. V was clipped by 5 bases and J by 9 bases, with 17 bases between them. The CDR3 DNA follows: TGTGCCTGGTCCCGGGACAACCAGGTGCAGTACTTC. Translation gives CAWSRDNQVQYF.

This clone came up a few times. The V gene is TRBV18, the J gene TRBJ2-7; TRBD1 matches 9 bases. CDR1 and CDR2 (germline): KGHSH, LQKENI. This CDR3 has 14 amino acids. Trimming removed 4 bases from V and 3 bases from J; junction bases left unmatched: 4. Here the CDR3 DNA reads TGTGCCAGCTCACGACAGGGGGATAGCTACGAGCAGTACTTC. Protein product: CASSRQGDSYEQYF.